The 10 T cell receptor beta chains below were found in one sample sequenced in a study of shared clonotypes between healthy human individuals. Sequenced by immunoSEQ multiplex PCR; TCRdb stores in-frame clones only, minus some. Altogether about 2.4 million clones are present, around nine tenths being singletons, with the ten largest covering over 0.12%. The sequencing input was naive CD4+ T cells sorted from blood. Specified subset: CD45RA+ positively selected. The receptors shown here come from a man between 18 and 29 years old in good health.

This clone showed up just once. DNA for the CDR3: TGTGCCAGCAGCTTAGTCCTCCCTCAACAGGGATGGGAGACCCAGTACTTC. The encoded protein is CASSLVLPQQGWETQYF. The V and J genes are TRBV11-2 and TRBJ2-5, with a possible D match to TRBD1 (6 bases). The V gene lost 1 base and the J gene lost 5 bases, with 20 bases spanning the gap. Germline V CDR1 and CDR2: SGHAT, FQNNGV. The CDR3 runs 17 residues.

The V and J genes are TRBV28 and TRBJ2-4, with unresolved D. Trimming removed 4 bases at V and 0 bases at J, with 10 bases between. Germline V lookup: CDR1 MDHEN, CDR2 SYDVKM. This CDR3 region has 15 residues. The CDR3, as DNA: TGTGCCAGCAGTTCCATGGGTCTAGCCAAAAACATTCAGTACTTC. Translation: CASSSMGLAKNIQYF.

The chain carries TRBV11-2 and TRBJ1-4; D ambiguous. The germline V gene encodes CDR1 SGHAT and CDR2 FQNNGV. The CDR3 has 13 amino acids. V lost 1 base, J lost 6 bases, and 6 bases lay in between. CDR3 sequence (DNA): TGTGCCAGCAGCTTAGGTTTGGATGAAAAACTGTTTTTT. Translated, it gives CASSLGLDEKLFF.

This chain uses TRBV18 with TRBJ2-7; TRBD2 agrees at 8 bases. Germline lookup yields CDR1 KGHSH and CDR2 LQKENI. The CDR3 runs 16 residues. Losses at the gene ends were 6 bases for V and 3 bases for J; bases not matched to a gene: 13. CDR3 in DNA: TGTGCCAGCTCTCGTCAAGCTCCGACTAGCGTCTACGAGCAGTACTTC. Protein sequence: CASSRQAPTSVYEQYF. The variable domain in full, with the rest retrieved from reference TRBV18 and TRBJ2-7, is NAGVMQNPRHLVRRRGQEARLRCSPMKGHSHVYWYRQLPEEGLKFMVYLQKENIIDESGMPKERFSAEFPKEGPSILRIQQVVRGDSAAYFCASSRQAPTSVYEQYFGPGTRLTVT.

This rearrangement joins TRBV25-1 to TRBJ2-7, with a possible D match to TRBD2 (6 bases). The CDR3 is 16 residues long. V dropped 1 base and J dropped 0 bases, with 13 bases sitting between them. Germline CDR1 is MGHDK and CDR2 is SYGVNS. Here the CDR3 DNA reads TGTGCCAGCAGTGAATCTAGCGTCTCGAGCTCCTACGAGCAGTACTTC. This encodes CASSESSVSSSYEQYF.

The gene calls are TRBV20-1 and TRBJ2-5; the match to TRBD2 covers 7 bases. This CDR3 comprises 11 residues. J lost 4 bases, V lost 8 bases, and 4 bases had no gene match. Germline CDR1 DFQATT, CDR2 SNEGSKA (reference sequence). The CDR3 reads CSLLATETQYF. The CDR3 coding sequence is TGCAGTCTACTAGCGACAGAGACCCAGTACTTC.

The V and J genes are TRBV5-1 and TRBJ2-7; a possible D gene is TRBD1 (6 bases). The CDR3 is 14 amino acids. Per the germline V gene, CDR1 is SGHRS and CDR2 is YFSETQ. Trimming left V 4 bases short and J 2 bases short, with 13 bases between. CDR3 sequence reads: CASSTPDSTYEQYF. CDR3 nucleotide sequence: TGCGCCAGCAGCACCCCGGACAGTACCTACGAGCAGTACTTC.

CDR3 nucleotides: TGTGCCAGCACCGCGACAGTCTATGGCTACACCTTC. Amino acid sequence: CASTATVYGYTF. The J gene is TRBJ1-2, the V gene TRBV6-1, with D possibly matching TRBD1 (5 bases). The CDR3 is 12 amino acids. Germline CDR1 and CDR2: MNHNS and SASEGT. The V end was cut by 7 bases, the J end by 4 bases, with 10 bases between.

The chain links TRBV6-5 to TRBJ2-7; 10 nucleotides line up with TRBD1. V was pared by 6 bases and J by 6 bases, with 11 bases of the junction left unmatched. CDR3 length equals 15 residues. The germline CDR1 and CDR2 sequences are MNHEY and SVGAGI. Written as DNA, the CDR3 is TGTGCCAGCAGCCGCGGGACAGGGGCCTTGGGCGAGCAGTACTTC. Translated, it gives CASSRGTGALGEQYF.

On this clone: Other DNA sequences of this sample code for an identical CDR3. The rearrangement links TRBV18 to TRBJ1-2, with D tentatively TRBD1 (5 bases). The germline V gene has CDR1 KGHSH and CDR2 LQKENI. The CDR3 loop spans 13 amino acids. The V end was cut by 2 bases, the J end by 4 bases, with 8 bases between. The DNA of the CDR3 is TGTGCCAGCTCACCAGACAGCCTCTATGGCTACACCTTC. Its translation is CASSPDSLYGYTF.